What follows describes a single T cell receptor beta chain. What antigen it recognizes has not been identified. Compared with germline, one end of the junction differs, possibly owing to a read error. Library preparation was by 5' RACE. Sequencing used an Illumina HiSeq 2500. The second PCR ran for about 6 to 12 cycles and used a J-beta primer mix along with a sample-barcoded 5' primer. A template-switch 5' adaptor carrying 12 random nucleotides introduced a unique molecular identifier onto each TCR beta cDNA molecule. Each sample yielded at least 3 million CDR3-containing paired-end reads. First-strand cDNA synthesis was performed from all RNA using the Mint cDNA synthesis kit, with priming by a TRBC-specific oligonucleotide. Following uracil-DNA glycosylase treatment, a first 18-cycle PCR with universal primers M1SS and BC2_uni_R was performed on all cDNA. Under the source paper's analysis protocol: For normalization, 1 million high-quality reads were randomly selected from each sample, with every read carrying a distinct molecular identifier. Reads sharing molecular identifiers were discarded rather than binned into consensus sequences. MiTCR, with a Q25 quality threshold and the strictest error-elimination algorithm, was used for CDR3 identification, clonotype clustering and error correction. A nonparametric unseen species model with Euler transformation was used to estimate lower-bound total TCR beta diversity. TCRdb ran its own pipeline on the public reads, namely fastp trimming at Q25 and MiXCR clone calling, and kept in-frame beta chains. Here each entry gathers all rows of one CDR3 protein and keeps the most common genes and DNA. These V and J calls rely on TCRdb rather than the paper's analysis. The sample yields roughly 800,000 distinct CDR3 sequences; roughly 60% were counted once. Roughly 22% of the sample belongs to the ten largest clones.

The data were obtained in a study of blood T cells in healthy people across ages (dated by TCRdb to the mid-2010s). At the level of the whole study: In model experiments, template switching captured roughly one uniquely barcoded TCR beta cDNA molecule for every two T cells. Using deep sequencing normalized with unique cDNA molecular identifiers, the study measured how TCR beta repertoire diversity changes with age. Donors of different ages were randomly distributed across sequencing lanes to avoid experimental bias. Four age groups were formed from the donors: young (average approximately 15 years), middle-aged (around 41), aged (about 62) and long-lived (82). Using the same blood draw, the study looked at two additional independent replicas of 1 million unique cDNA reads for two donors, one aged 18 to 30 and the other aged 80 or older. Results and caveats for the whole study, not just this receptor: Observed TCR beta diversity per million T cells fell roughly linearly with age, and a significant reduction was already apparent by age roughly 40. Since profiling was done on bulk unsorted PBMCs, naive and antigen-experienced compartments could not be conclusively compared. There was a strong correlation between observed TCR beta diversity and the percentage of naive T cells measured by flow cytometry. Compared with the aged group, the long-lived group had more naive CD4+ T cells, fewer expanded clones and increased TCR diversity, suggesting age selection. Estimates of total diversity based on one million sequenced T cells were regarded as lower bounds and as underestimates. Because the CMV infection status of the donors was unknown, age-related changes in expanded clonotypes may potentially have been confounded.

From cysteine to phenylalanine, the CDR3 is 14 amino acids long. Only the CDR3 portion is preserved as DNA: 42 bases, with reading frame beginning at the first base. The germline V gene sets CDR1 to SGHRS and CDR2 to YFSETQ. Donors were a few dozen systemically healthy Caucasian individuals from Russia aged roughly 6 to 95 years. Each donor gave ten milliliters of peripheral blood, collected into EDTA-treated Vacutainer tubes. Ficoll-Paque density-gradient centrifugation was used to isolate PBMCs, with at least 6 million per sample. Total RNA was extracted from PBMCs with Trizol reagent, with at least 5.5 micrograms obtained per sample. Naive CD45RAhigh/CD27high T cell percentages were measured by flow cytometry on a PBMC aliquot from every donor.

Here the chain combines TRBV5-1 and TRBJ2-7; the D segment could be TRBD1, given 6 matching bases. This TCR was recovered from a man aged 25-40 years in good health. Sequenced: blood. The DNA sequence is TGCGCCAGCAGCAACCAACAGGGTTCCGGCGAGCGGTACTTC. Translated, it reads CASSNQQGSGERYF.